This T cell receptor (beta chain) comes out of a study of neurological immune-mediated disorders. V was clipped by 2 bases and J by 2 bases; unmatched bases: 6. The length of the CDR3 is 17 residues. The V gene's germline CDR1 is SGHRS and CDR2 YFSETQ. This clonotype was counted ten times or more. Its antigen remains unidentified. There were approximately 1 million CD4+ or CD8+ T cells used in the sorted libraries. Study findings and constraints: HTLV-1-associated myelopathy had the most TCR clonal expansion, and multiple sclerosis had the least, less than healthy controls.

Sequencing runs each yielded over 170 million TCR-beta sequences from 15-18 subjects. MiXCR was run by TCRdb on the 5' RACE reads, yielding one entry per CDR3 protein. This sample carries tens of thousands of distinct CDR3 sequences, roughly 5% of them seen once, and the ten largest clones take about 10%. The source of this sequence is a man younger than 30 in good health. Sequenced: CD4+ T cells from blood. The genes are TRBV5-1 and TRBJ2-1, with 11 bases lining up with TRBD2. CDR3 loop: CASSLKQGLAAYNEQFF. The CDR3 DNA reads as TGCGCCAGCAGCTTAAAACAGGGACTAGCGGCCTACAATGAGCAGTTCTTC.